This TCR beta chain was found in a study of technical replicates of blood from several donors. The germline CDR1 and CDR2 sequences are SGHDT and YYEEEE. Trimming left V 0 bases short and J 2 bases short, with 11 bases between. The CDR3 spans 15 residues. The repertoire was sequenced with immunoSEQ multiplex PCR; TCRdb's copy has only in-frame clones and lacks some. The top ten clones hold 0.2% to 0.25% of a sample with 64,000 or so clones, roughly 96% of them seen once. The genes are TRBV5-6 and TRBJ2-5, with D possibly matching TRBD2 (6 bases). The specimen was T cells isolated from PBMCs. The receptor comes from a human donor in good health. The CDR3 coding sequence is TGTGCCAGCAGCTTGGAGAGGGGAGGACAAGAGACCCAGTACTTC. Amino acids: CASSLERGGQETQYF.